The rows below give T cell receptor beta chains drawn from one sample of a study of shared clonotypes between healthy human individuals. Produced via immunoSEQ multiplex PCR; TCRdb's table is partial and in-frame only. Here the sample spans fewer than 1.8 million clones, approximately 98.5% being singletons. The specimen was naive CD4+ T cells sorted from blood. These TCRs come from a man in his thirties or forties in good health. Both conserved end residues are part of each CDR3. The D gene is left open where the match is weak. Clone size is stated in some rows and not others, as once, few, many or a class when expanded.

clone size	D gene	V gene	J gene	CDR3 protein	CDR3 DNA
.	TRBD1	TRBV29-1	TRBJ2-5	CSVYRGGETQYF	TGCAGCGTGTACAGGGGTGGAGAGACCCAGTACTTC
.	.	TRBV5-1	TRBJ2-7	CASSYQALGYEQYF	TGCGCCAGCAGCTACCAGGCCTTGGGCTACGAGCAGTACTTC
.	.	TRBV6-5	TRBJ2-1	CASSVWGLLYNEQFF	TGTGCCAGCAGTGTTTGGGGGCTTCTGTACAATGAGCAGTTCTTC
.	TRBD2	TRBV20-1	TRBJ2-7	CSGGSSYEQYF	TGCAGTGGCGGGAGCTCCTACGAGCAGTACTTC
.	.	TRBV6-5	TRBJ2-6	CASSYLDAGANVLTF	TGTGCCAGCAGTTACTTAGATGCTGGGGCCAACGTCCTGACTTTC
.	.	TRBV20-1	TRBJ2-1	CSASEYNEQFF	TGCAGTGCTAGCGAGTACAATGAGCAGTTCTTC
.	.	TRBV29-1	TRBJ2-1	CSVHQRLRGEQFF	TGCAGCGTTCACCAGAGGCTCAGGGGTGAGCAGTTCTTC
.	.	TRBV5-1	TRBJ2-1	CASSLGGSSSYNEQFF	TGCGCCAGCAGCTTAGGCGGGTCTAGCTCCTACAATGAGCAGTTCTTC
.	.	TRBV19	TRBJ1-1	CASSIEGRSEAFF	TGTGCCAGTAGTATCGAGGGCAGATCTGAAGCTTTCTTT
.	TRBD1	TRBV5-1	TRBJ2-7	CASSSLPTGSGQYEQYF	TGCGCCAGCAGCTCCCTCCCGACAGGGTCAGGACAATACGAGCAGTACTTC
once	.	TRBV10-3	TRBJ2-7	CAITEGVKPYEQYF	TGTGCCATCACCGAGGGAGTCAAACCCTACGAGCAGTACTTC
.	.	TRBV29-1	TRBJ2-1	CSVRGPSSDPYNEQFF	TGCAGCGTCAGAGGACCCTCTTCTGACCCCTACAATGAGCAGTTCTTC
once	.	TRBV6-1	TRBJ2-3	CASRTTITDTQYF	TGTGCCAGCAGGACGACGATCACAGATACGCAGTATTTT
.	.	TRBV15	TRBJ2-1	CATSRDNRDGGEQFF	TGTGCCACCAGCAGAGACAACAGGGACGGGGGTGAGCAGTTCTTC
.	TRBD1	TRBV19	TRBJ1-2	CASRPRDRDVYGYTF	TGTGCCAGCAGACCCCGGGACAGGGATGTCTATGGCTACACCTTC
.	.	TRBV20-1	TRBJ2-1	CSARENSEQFF	TGCAGTGCTAGAGAAAACAGTGAGCAGTTCTTC
.	.	TRBV20-1	TRBJ2-5	CSATLQETQYF	TGCAGTGCGACCCTACAAGAGACCCAGTACTTC
.	.	TRBV4-2	TRBJ2-3	CASSQEFGTSTDTQYF	TGTGCCAGCAGCCAAGAATTTGGTACTAGCACAGATACGCAGTATTTT
once	TRBD2	TRBV5-1	TRBJ2-3	CASSLRTAWTSEFGDTQYF	TGCGCCAGCAGCCTACGGACGGCCTGGACTAGCGAATTTGGAGATACGCAGTATTTT
.	.	TRBV25-1	TRBJ2-7	CASSDPGRDEQYF	TGTGCCAGCAGTGACCCAGGCAGGGACGAGCAGTACTTC
.	.	TRBV5-4	TRBJ2-7	CASSKGEAMIYEQYF	TGTGCCAGCAGCAAGGGGGAGGCGATGATCTACGAGCAGTACTTC
once	TRBD1	TRBV27	TRBJ2-7	CASSKTTGASYEQYF	TGTGCCAGCAGTAAAACCACAGGGGCCTCCTACGAGCAGTACTTC
.	.	TRBV12-2	TRBJ2-5	CASLGFSSGTPYTETQYF	TGTGCAAGTCTGGGGTTTTCGTCCGGGACGCCATATACGGAGACCCAGTACTTC
once	TRBD2	TRBV15	TRBJ2-3	CATSRGTSGRVDTQYF	TGTGCCACCAGCAGAGGGACTAGCGGGAGGGTAGATACGCAGTATTTT
.	.	TRBV25-1	TRBJ2-3	CASSGRQSTDTQYF	TGTGCCAGCAGTGGAAGACAGAGCACAGATACGCAGTATTTT